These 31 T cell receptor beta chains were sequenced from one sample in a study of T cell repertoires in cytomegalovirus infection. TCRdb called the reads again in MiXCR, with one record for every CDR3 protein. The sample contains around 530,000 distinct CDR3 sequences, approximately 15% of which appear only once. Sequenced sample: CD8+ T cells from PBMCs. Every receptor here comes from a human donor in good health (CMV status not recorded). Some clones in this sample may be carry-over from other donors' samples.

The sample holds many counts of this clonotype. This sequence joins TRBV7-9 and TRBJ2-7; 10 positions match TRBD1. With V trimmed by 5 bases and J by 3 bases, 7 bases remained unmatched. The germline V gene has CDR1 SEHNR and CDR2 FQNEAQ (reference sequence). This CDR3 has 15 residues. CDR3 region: CASSPGTGVDYEQYF. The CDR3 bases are TGTGCCAGCAGCCCGGGGACAGGGGTTGACTACGAGCAGTACTTC.

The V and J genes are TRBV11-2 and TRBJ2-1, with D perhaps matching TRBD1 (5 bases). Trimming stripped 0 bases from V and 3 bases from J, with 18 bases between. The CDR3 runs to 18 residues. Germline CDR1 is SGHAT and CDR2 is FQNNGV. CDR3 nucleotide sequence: TGTGCCAGCAGCTTAGAGACCCCGTGGGGCAGGGTCTACAATGAGCAGTTCTTC. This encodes CASSLETPWGRVYNEQFF.

CDR3 in amino acids: CSAGGKLAGVGEQFF. In DNA form, the CDR3 reads TGCAGTGCTGGGGGTAAACTAGCGGGGGTAGGAGAGCAGTTCTTC. The chain links TRBV20-1 to TRBJ2-1; the match to TRBD2 covers 11 bases. This CDR3 has 15 amino acids. Germline trimming cut 5 bases from V and 10 bases from J; bases unmatched to any gene: 13. Germline V gene lookup returns CDR1 DFQATT and CDR2 SNEGSKA (reference sequence).

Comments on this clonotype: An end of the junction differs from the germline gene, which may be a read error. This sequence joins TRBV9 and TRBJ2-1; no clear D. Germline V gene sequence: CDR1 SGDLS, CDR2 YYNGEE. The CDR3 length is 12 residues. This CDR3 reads CASSVSHNEQFF. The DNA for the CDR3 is TGTGCCAGCAGCGTCTCCCACAATGAGCAGTTCTTC.

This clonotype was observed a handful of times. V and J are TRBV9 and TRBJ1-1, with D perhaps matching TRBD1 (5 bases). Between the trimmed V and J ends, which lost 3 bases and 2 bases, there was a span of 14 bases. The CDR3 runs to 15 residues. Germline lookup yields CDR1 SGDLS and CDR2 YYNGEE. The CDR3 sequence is CASSAMTDLNTEAFF. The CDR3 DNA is TGTGCCAGCAGCGCTATGACAGACCTTAACACTGAAGCTTTCTTT.

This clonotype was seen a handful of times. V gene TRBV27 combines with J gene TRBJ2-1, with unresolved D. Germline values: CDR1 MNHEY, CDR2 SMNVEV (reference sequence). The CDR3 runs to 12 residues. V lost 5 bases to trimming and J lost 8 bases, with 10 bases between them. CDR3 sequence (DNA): TGTGCCAGCAGTCCCGGTTCCCATGAGCAGTTCTTC. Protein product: CASSPGSHEQFF.

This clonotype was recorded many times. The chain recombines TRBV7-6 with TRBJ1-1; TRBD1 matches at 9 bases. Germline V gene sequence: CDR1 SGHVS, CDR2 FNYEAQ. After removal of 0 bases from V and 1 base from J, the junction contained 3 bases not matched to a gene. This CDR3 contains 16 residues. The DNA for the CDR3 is TGTGCCAGCAGCTTAGCTCGGGACAGGGCGAACACTGAAGCTTTCTTT. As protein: CASSLARDRANTEAFF.

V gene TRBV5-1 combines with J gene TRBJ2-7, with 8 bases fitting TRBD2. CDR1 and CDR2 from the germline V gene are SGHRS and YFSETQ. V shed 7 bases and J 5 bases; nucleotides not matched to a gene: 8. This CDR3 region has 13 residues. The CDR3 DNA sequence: TGCGCCAGCGAACCGGGGGGGGGGAACGAGCAGTACTTC. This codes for CASEPGGGNEQYF.

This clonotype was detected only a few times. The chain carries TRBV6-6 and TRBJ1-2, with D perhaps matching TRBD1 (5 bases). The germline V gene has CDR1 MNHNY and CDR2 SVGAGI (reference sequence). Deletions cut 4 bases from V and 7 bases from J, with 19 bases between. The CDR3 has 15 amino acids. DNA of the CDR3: TGTGCCAGCAGTTCATTCTTGGATTTTAGGGGTGGCTACACCTTC. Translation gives CASSSFLDFRGGYTF.

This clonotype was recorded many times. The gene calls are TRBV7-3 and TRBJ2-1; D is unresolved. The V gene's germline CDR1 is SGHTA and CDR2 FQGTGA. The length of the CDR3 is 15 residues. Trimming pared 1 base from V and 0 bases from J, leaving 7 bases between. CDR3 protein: CASSLKDSSYNEQFF. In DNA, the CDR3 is TGTGCCAGCAGCTTAAAAGATAGCTCCTACAATGAGCAGTTCTTC.

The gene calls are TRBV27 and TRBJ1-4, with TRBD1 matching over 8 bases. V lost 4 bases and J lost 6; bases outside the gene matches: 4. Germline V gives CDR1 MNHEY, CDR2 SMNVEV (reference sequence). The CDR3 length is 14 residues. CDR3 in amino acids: CASSSRGRDEKLFF. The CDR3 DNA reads TGTGCCAGCAGTTCCAGGGGGCGCGATGAAAAACTGTTTTTT.

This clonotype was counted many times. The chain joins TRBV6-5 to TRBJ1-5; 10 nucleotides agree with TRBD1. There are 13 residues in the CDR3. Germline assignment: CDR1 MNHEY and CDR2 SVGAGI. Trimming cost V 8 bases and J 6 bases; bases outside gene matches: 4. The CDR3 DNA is TGTGCCAGCGGACAGGGGGTCACTCAGCCCCAGCATTTT. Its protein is CASGQGVTQPQHF.

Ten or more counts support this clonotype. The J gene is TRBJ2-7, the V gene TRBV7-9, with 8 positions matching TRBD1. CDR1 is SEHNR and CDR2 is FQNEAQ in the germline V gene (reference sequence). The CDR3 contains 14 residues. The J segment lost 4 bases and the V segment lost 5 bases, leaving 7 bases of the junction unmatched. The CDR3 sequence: CASSADRVGYEQYF. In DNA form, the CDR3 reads TGTGCCAGCAGCGCGGACAGGGTAGGGTACGAGCAGTACTTC.

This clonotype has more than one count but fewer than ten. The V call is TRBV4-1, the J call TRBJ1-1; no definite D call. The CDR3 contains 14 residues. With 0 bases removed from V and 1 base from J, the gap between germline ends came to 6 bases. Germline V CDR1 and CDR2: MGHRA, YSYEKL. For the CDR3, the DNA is TGCGCCAGCAGCCAAGAGGAGGGGAACACTGAAGCTTTCTTT. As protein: CASSQEEGNTEAFF.

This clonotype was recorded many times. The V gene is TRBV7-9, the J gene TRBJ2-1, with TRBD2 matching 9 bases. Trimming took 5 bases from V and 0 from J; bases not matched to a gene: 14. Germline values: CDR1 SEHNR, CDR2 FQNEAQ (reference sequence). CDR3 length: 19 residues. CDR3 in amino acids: CASSPQALAGPSSYNEQFF. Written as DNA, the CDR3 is TGTGCCAGCAGCCCCCAAGCGCTAGCGGGGCCTAGCTCCTACAATGAGCAGTTCTTC.

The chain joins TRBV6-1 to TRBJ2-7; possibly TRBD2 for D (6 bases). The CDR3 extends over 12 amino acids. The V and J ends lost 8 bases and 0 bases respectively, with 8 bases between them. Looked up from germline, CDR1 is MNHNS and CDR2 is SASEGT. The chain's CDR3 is CASGGTSYEQYF. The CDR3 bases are TGTGCCAGCGGGGGGACCTCCTACGAGCAGTACTTC.

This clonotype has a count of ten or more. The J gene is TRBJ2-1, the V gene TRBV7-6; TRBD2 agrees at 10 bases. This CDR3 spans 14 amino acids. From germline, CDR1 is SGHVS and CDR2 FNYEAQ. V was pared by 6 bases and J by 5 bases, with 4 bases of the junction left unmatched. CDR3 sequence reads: CASRAGGPNNEQFF. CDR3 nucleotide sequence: TGTGCCAGCAGAGCGGGGGGGCCGAACAATGAGCAGTTCTTC.

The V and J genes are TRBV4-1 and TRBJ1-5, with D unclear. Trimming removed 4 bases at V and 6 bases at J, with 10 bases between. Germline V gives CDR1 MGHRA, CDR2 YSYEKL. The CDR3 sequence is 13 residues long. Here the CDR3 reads CASSRDTSQPQHF. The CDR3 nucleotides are TGCGCCAGCAGCCGCGACACCTCTCAGCCCCAGCATTTT.

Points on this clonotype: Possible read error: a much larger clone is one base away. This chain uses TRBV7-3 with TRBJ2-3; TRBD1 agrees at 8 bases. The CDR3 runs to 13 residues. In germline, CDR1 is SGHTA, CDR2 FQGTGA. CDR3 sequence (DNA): TGTGCCAGCAGACAGGACAGGGCCGATACGCAGTGTTTT. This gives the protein CASRQDRADTQCF.

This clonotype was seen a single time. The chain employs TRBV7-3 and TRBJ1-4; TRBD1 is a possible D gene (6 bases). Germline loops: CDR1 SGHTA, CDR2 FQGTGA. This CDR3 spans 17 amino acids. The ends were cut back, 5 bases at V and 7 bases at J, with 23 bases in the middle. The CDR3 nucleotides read TGTGCCAGCAGCCCCCCCGCCGGGGGCCTGCGGGGTGAAAAACTGTTTTTT. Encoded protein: CASSPPAGGLRGEKLFF.

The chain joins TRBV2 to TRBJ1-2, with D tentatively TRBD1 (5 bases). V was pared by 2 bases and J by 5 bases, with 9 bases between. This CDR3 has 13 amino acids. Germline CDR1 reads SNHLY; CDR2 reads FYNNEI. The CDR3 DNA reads TGTGCCAGCAGTGAAAACGAGGGGTATGGCTACACCTTC. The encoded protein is CASSENEGYGYTF.

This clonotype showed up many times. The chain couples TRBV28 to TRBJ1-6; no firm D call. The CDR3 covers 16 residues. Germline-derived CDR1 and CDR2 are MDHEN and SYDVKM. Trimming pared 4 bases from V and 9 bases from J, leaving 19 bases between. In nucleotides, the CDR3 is TGTGCCAGCAGTTCGTTCAGGTCCCTAAACCGTTCACCCCTCCACTTT. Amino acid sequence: CASSSFRSLNRSPLHF.

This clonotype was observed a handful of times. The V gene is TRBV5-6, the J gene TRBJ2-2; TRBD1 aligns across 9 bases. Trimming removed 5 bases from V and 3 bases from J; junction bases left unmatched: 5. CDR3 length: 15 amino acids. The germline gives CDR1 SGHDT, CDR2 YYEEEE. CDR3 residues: CASRTGTGYTGELFF. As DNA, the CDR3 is TGTGCCAGCAGAACCGGGACAGGGTACACCGGGGAGCTGTTTTTT.

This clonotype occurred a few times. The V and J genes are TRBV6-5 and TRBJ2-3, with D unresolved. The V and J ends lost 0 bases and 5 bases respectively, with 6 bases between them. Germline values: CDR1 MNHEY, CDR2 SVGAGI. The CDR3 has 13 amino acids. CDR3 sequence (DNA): TGTGCCAGCAGTTACTCCCCGGGAGATACGCAGTATTTT. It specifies CASSYSPGDTQYF.

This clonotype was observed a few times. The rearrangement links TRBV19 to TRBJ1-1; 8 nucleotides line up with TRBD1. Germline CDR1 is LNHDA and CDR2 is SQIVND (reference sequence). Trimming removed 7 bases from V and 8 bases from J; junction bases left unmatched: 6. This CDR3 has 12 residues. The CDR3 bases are TGTGCCAGTACTCCGGCAGGGGGCGAAGCTTTCTTT. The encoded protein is CASTPAGGEAFF. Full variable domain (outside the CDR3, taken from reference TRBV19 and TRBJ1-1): DGGITQSPKYLFRKEGQNVTLSCEQNLNHDAMYWYRQDPGQGLRLIYYSQIVNDFQKGDIAEGYSVSREKKESFPLTVTSAQKNPTAFYLCASTPAGGEAFFGQGTRLTVV.

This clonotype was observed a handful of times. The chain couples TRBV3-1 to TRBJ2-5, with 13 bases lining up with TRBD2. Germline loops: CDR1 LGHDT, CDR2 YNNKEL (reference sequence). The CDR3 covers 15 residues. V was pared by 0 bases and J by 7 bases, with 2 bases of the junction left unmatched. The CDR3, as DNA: TGTGCCAGCAGCCAAGACTGGACTAGCGGGAGGACCCAGTACTTC. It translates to CASSQDWTSGRTQYF.

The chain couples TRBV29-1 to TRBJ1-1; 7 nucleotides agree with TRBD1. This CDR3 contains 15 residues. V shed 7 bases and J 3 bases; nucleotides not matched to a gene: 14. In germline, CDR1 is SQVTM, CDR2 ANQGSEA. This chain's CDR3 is CSAKRQGGTDTEAFF. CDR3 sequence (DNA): TGCAGCGCTAAACGACAGGGAGGCACGGACACTGAAGCTTTCTTT.

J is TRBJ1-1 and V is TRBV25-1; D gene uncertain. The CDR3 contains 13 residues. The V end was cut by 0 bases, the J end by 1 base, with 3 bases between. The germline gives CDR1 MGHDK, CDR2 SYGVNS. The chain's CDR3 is CASSEYGNTEAFF. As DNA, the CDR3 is TGTGCCAGCAGTGAATATGGGAACACTGAAGCTTTCTTT.

The CDR3 protein is CSARPTSGRTYEQYF. DNA for the CDR3: TGCAGTGCTAGACCAACTAGCGGTAGAACCTACGAGCAGTACTTC. V and J are TRBV20-1 and TRBJ2-7; TRBD2 agrees at 8 bases. CDR1 and CDR2 (germline): DFQATT, SNEGSKA (reference sequence). CDR3 length equals 15 residues. The trim removed 2 bases at V and 2 bases at J, leaving 8 bases unmatched.

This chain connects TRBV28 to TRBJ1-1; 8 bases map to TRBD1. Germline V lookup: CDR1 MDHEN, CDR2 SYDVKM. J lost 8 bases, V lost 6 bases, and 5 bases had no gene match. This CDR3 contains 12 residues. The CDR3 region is CASSDRGPEAFF. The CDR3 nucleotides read TGTGCCAGCAGCGACAGGGGACCCGAAGCTTTCTTT.

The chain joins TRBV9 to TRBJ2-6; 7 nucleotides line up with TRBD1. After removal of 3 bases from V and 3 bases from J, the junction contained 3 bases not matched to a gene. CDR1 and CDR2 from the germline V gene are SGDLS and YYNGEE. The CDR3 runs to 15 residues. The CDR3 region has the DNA TGTGCCAGCAGCGCCCGACAGGGTGGGGCCAACGTCCTGACTTTC. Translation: CASSARQGGANVLTF.